The 29 T cell receptor beta chains below were found in one sample sequenced in a study of blood T cell repertoires in COVID-19. TCRdb keeps only in-frame clones here, not all; method: immunoSEQ multiplex PCR. The table has tens of thousands of clones, over 70% seen once. What was sequenced was peripheral blood. Source of these receptors: a woman of 80 years or more with COVID-19, enrolled during active disease.

This clone was counted ten times or more. V gene TRBV20-1 combines with J gene TRBJ1-1; tentatively, D is TRBD1 (5 bases). Trimming pared 6 bases from V and 6 bases from J, leaving 11 bases between. Germline V CDR1 and CDR2: DFQATT, SNEGSKA (reference sequence). The length of the CDR3 is 11 residues. The DNA of the CDR3 is TGCAGTGCGGCCCCAGGGCCTGAAGCTTTCTTT. This sequence encodes CSAAPGPEAFF.

The rearrangement joins TRBV7-2 to TRBJ2-5, with 11 bases matching TRBD2. This CDR3 has 15 residues. Germline V lookup: CDR1 SGHTA, CDR2 FQGNSA. The ends lost 4 bases at V and 4 bases at J; junction bases unmatched: 5. As DNA, the CDR3 is TGTGCCAGCAGCTCAGATAGCGGGAGGGGAGAGACCCAGTACTTC. It specifies CASSSDSGRGETQYF.

The rearrangement joins TRBV6-6 to TRBJ2-2; possibly TRBD2 for D (5 bases). Germline V gene lookup returns CDR1 MNHNY and CDR2 SVGAGI (reference sequence). Trimming removed 7 bases from V and 4 bases from J, with 19 bases in between. CDR3 size: 16 residues. CDR3 residues: CASTKGLKRSTGELFF. In DNA form, the CDR3 reads TGTGCCAGCACAAAAGGACTGAAGCGTAGCACCGGGGAGCTGTTTTTT.

The rearrangement joins TRBV3-1 (or the pseudogene TRBV3-2) to TRBJ1-1; possible D gene TRBD1, 5 bases. The CDR3 extends over 12 amino acids. The V end was cut by 2 bases, the J end by 9 bases, with 10 bases between. CDR1 LGHDT and CDR2 YNNKEL come from the germline V gene (reference sequence). CDR3 coding DNA: TGTGCCAGCAGCCAAATCAGGGATCAAGCTTTCTTT. This gives the protein CASSQIRDQAFF.

The chain combines TRBV5-1 with TRBJ2-3; TRBD2 agrees at 8 bases. The trim removed 2 bases at V and 5 bases at J, leaving 10 bases unmatched. From germline, CDR1 is SGHRS and CDR2 YFSETQ. This CDR3 region has 16 residues. The DNA for the CDR3 is TGCGCCAGCAGCTTCAATAGCGGGAATAAGGGAGATACGCAGTATTTT. The encoded protein is CASSFNSGNKGDTQYF.

CDR3 amino acids: CASSEFRQSSNEQFF. CDR3 DNA: TGCGCCAGCAGTGAATTTAGACAGTCCAGCAATGAGCAGTTCTTC. The rearrangement joins TRBV10-1 to TRBJ2-1; tentative D call: TRBD1 (5 bases). The CDR3 sequence is 15 residues long. V dropped 3 bases and J dropped 6 bases, with 15 bases sitting between them. The germline V gene has CDR1 WNHNN and CDR2 SYGVQD (reference sequence).

V and J are TRBV6-4 and TRBJ2-7, with TRBD2 as a possible D gene (6 bases). The CDR3 spans 13 residues. Germline V gene data show CDR1 as MRHNA and CDR2 as SNTAGT. V dropped 9 bases and J dropped 2 bases, with 14 bases sitting between them. The CDR3 nucleotides read TGTGCCAGACCCCCCCCGGGGGCCTACGAGCAGTACTTC. Translation gives CARPPPGAYEQYF.

The rearrangement joins TRBV6-1 to TRBJ2-1; 13 bases line up with TRBD2. V was pared by 4 bases and J by 5 bases, with 2 bases of the junction left unmatched. Germline V lookup: CDR1 MNHNS, CDR2 SASEGT. CDR3 size: 15 residues. The CDR3 sequence is CASSGTSGSHNEQFF. CDR3 DNA: TGTGCCAGCAGTGGGACTAGCGGGAGCCACAATGAGCAGTTCTTC.

The V and J genes are TRBV6-4 and TRBJ2-1; TRBD2 matches at 12 bases. The CDR3 has 16 residues. V was clipped by 3 bases and J by 7 bases; unmatched bases: 7. The germline gives CDR1 MRHNA, CDR2 SNTAGT. The CDR3 here is CASSEELAGGGNEQFF. The CDR3 nucleotides are TGTGCCAGCAGTGAAGAACTAGCGGGAGGAGGAAATGAGCAGTTCTTC.

The chain recombines TRBV25-1 with TRBJ2-2, with 9 bases lining up with TRBD1. Germline CDR1 reads MGHDK; CDR2 reads SYGVNS. V dropped 3 bases and J dropped 3; count of bases not matched to a gene: 11. The CDR3 contains 18 residues. CDR3 region: CASSDGTGPFTDTGELFF. In DNA, the CDR3 is TGTGCCAGCAGTGACGGGACAGGGCCGTTTACGGACACCGGGGAGCTGTTTTTT.

In regard to this clone: One junction end disagrees with the germline gene, perhaps due to a read error. This chain links TRBV7-7 with TRBJ2-3, with no clear D. Germline loops: CDR1 SSHAT, CDR2 FNYEAQ (reference sequence). There are 12 residues in the CDR3. In DNA form, the CDR3 reads TGTGCTAGCAGCCCTAGCACAGATACGCAGTATTTT. Its protein is CASSPSTDTQYF.

J is TRBJ2-7 and V is TRBV10-1; D not resolved. From germline, CDR1 is WNHNN and CDR2 SYGVQD (reference sequence). Trimming took off 4 bases at V and 3 bases at J, with 10 bases between the two ends. This CDR3 is built from 13 residues. The CDR3 loop is CASSAGSFYEQYF. The CDR3 region has the DNA TGCGCCAGCAGTGCAGGCTCCTTCTACGAGCAGTACTTC.

J is TRBJ1-4 and V is TRBV27, with a tentative D call TRBD1 (5 bases). CDR3 length: 14 residues. V lost 3 bases and J lost 5, with 10 bases in between. Per the germline V gene, CDR1 is MNHEY and CDR2 is SMNVEV (reference sequence). The DNA of the CDR3 is TGTGCCAGCAGTTTTGGACGGGGGAATGAAAAACTGTTTTTT. It specifies CASSFGRGNEKLFF.

The rearrangement joins TRBV5-1 to TRBJ1-6; D ambiguous. CDR3 length: 13 amino acids. V was pared by 0 bases and J by 6 bases, with 4 bases between. The germline gives CDR1 SGHRS, CDR2 YFSETQ. The CDR3 loop reads CASSLEPNSPLHF. For the CDR3, the DNA is TGCGCCAGCAGCTTGGAGCCTAATTCACCCCTCCACTTT.

J is TRBJ1-5 and V is TRBV2; TRBD1 matches at 7 bases. The V gene end was trimmed by 4 bases and the J gene end by 2 bases; junction bases not matched to a gene: 2. The CDR3 spans 14 residues. Germline assignment: CDR1 SNHLY and CDR2 FYNNEI. The chain's CDR3 is CASSGDRGNQPQHF. CDR3 bases: TGTGCCAGCAGTGGCGACAGGGGCAATCAGCCCCAGCATTTT. Filled out from reference TRBV2 and TRBJ1-5, the complete variable domain reads EPEVTQTPSHQVTQMGQEVILRCVPISNHLYFYWYRQILGQKVEFLVSFYNNEISEKSEIFDDQFSVERPDGSNFTLKIRSTKLEDSAMYFCASSGDRGNQPQHFGDGTRLSIL.

This chain links TRBV6-1 with TRBJ1-2; 10 bases are a match to TRBD1. After removal of 4 bases from V and 2 bases from J, the junction contained 10 bases not matched to a gene. Germline-derived CDR1 and CDR2 are MNHNS and SASEGT. The CDR3 spans 17 residues. This CDR3 is CASSGGTGVNINYGYTF. The DNA of the CDR3 is TGTGCCAGCAGTGGTGGGACAGGGGTTAACATCAACTATGGCTACACCTTC.

The rearrangement uses TRBV5-1 and TRBJ2-7; 9 positions match TRBD2. V was clipped by 5 bases and J by 2 bases; unmatched bases: 5. The CDR3 has 14 residues. Germline CDR1 and CDR2: SGHRS and YFSETQ. The CDR3 loop reads CASRGSGSTYEQYF. CDR3 DNA sequence: TGCGCCAGCAGGGGTAGCGGGAGTACCTACGAGCAGTACTTC.

The rearrangement uses TRBV18 and TRBJ2-3, with no clear D. CDR1 is KGHSH, CDR2 LQKENI, per germline. This CDR3 has 13 amino acids. The V end was cut by 0 bases, the J end by 3 bases, with 4 bases between. The CDR3 bases are TGTGCCAGCTCACCACCCCAGACAGATACGCAGTATTTT. Protein sequence: CASSPPQTDTQYF. Supplemented by reference TRBV18 and TRBJ2-3, the full variable domain reads NAGVMQNPRHLVRRRGQEARLRCSPMKGHSHVYWYRQLPEEGLKFMVYLQKENIIDESGMPKERFSAEFPKEGPSILRIQQVVRGDSAAYFCASSPPQTDTQYFGPGTRLTVL.

V and J are TRBV9 and TRBJ1-4, with 11 nucleotides matching TRBD1. The trim removed 4 bases at V and 7 bases at J, leaving 3 bases unmatched. Germline values: CDR1 SGDLS, CDR2 YYNGEE. The CDR3 length is 14 residues. CDR3 sequence: CASSPGTGGEKLFF. DNA for the CDR3: TGTGCCAGCAGCCCCGGGACAGGGGGTGAAAAACTGTTTTTT.

The chain couples TRBV7-2 to TRBJ2-5; a possible D gene is TRBD2 (7 bases). V lost 4 bases and J 5 bases, leaving 14 bases between the germline ends. The CDR3 loop spans 14 amino acids. Per the germline V gene, CDR1 is SGHTA and CDR2 is FQGNSA. CDR3 DNA sequence: TGTGCCAGCAGCTCCCGGGGGGCTCGGGAGACCCAGTACTTC. This gives the protein CASSSRGARETQYF.

This clone was detected once. V is TRBV6-5 and J is TRBJ2-1; TRBD2 is a possible D gene (7 bases). V lost 6 bases and J lost 2, with 14 bases in between. CDR1 is MNHEY and CDR2 is SVGAGI in the germline V gene. The CDR3 contains 15 residues. CDR3 DNA sequence: TGTGCCAGCAGAATAGGGGGGGGGACCTACAATGAGCAGTTCTTC. Protein product: CASRIGGGTYNEQFF.

This chain uses TRBV2 with TRBJ2-7; D is undetermined. Trimming stripped 6 bases from V and 4 bases from J, with 7 bases between. Germline-derived CDR1 and CDR2 are SNHLY and FYNNEI. The CDR3 loop spans 11 amino acids. The CDR3 DNA sequence: TGTGCCAGCAGGGAGATATACGAGCAGTACTTC. Translating gives CASREIYEQYF.

In this sample, this clone turned up once. The chain employs TRBV7-2 and TRBJ1-3; 11 positions agree with TRBD1. The CDR3 covers 16 residues. Looked up from germline, CDR1 is SGHTA and CDR2 is FQGNSA. V was pared by 5 bases and J by 4 bases, with 7 bases of the junction left unmatched. The CDR3 is CASSGTGGLVGNTIYF. CDR3 DNA: TGTGCCAGCAGCGGGACAGGGGGTCTGGTCGGAAACACCATATATTTT.

This chain connects TRBV3-1 (or the pseudogene TRBV3-2) to TRBJ2-7; D might be TRBD1 (5 bases). The CDR3 loop spans 16 amino acids. CDR1 is LGHDT and CDR2 is YNNKEL in the germline V gene (reference sequence). V lost 4 bases and J 5 bases, leaving 21 bases between the germline ends. The DNA of the CDR3 is TGTGCCAGCAGCCCGAGTCCTGGCAGGGCCCCGGACGAGCAGTACTTC. Its protein product is CASSPSPGRAPDEQYF.

The V gene is TRBV28, the J gene TRBJ2-3, with a tentative D call TRBD2 (5 bases). CDR3 length: 20 residues. Trimming cost V 3 bases and J 0 bases, with 25 bases left between them. Germline CDR1 is MDHEN and CDR2 is SYDVKM. CDR3 nucleotides: TGTGCCAGCAGTTTTTCACGCCCCCTGGGAGCAAAATCTAGCACAGATACGCAGTATTTT. Its protein is CASSFSRPLGAKSSTDTQYF.

The V gene is TRBV5-8, the J gene TRBJ1-2, with TRBD1 matching 10 bases. The CDR3 is 15 amino acids. In germline, CDR1 is SGHTS, CDR2 YDEGEE. The junction had 8 bases not matched to a gene; V was cut back by 2 bases and J by 7 bases. The CDR3 loop is CASSFDRGLGGGYTF. The CDR3 bases are TGTGCCAGCAGCTTCGACAGGGGGCTCGGGGGTGGCTACACCTTC.

A single count supports this clone. The chain couples TRBV11-2 to TRBJ1-6; 9 bases line up with TRBD1. CDR3 size: 17 residues. From germline, CDR1 is SGHAT and CDR2 FQNNGV. The V segment lost 2 bases and the J segment 5 bases; nucleotides outside the gene matches: 7. CDR3 nucleotides: TGTGCCAGCAGCTTACGGGGAGGGACAGGGAATAATTCACCCCTCCACTTT. This sequence encodes CASSLRGGTGNNSPLHF.

V is TRBV30 and J is TRBJ1-1; 7 nucleotides align to TRBD1. The CDR3 covers 14 residues. The V segment lost 2 bases and the J segment 4 bases; nucleotides outside the gene matches: 7. Germline values: CDR1 GTSNPN, CDR2 SVGIG (reference sequence). The CDR3 region is CAWSPQTGTTEAFF. The CDR3 region has the DNA TGTGCCTGGAGTCCGCAGACAGGGACCACTGAAGCTTTCTTT.

The chain combines TRBV5-6 with TRBJ2-7; TRBD2 agrees at 10 bases. CDR1 and CDR2 from the germline V gene are SGHDT and YYEEEE. The CDR3 contains 16 residues. Trimming at V came to 4 bases and at J to 8 bases, leaving 15 bases not matched to a gene. The chain's CDR3 is CASSRPGALAGTKQYF. The CDR3 bases are TGTGCCAGCAGCCGACCAGGGGCACTAGCGGGGACCAAGCAGTACTTC.